The 16 T cell receptor beta chains listed next were all sequenced from one sample in a study of T cell repertoires in cytomegalovirus infection. In TCRdb, the reads were re-called with MiXCR into one record per CDR3 protein. The data show 250,000 or so distinct CDR3 sequences, around an eighth seen once. The specimen was PBMCs. Receptors originate from a human donor in good health (CMV status not recorded). Some clones in this sample may be carry-over from other donors' samples.

This clonotype has a count of ten or more. V gene TRBV7-2 combines with J gene TRBJ2-3; D gene unclear. The V gene lost 1 base and the J gene lost 6 bases, with 8 bases spanning the gap. Germline CDR1 SGHTA, CDR2 FQGNSA. This CDR3 is built from 13 residues. The CDR3 loop is CASSLVVWDTQYF. DNA for the CDR3: TGTGCCAGCAGCTTAGTAGTGTGGGATACGCAGTATTTT. The full variable domain, in which reference TRBV7-2 and TRBJ2-3 provide the parts outside the CDR3, is GAGVSQSPSNKVTEKGKDVELRCDPISGHTALYWYRQSLGQGLEFLIYFQGNSAPDKSGLPSDRFSAERTGGSVSTLTIQRTQQEDSAVYLCASSLVVWDTQYFGPGTRLTVL.

Ten or more counts support this clonotype. The chain has TRBV7-2 and TRBJ1-2, with 7 bases that match TRBD1. CDR3 size: 14 residues. Unmatched junction bases numbered 7, after V lost 5 bases and J lost 4 bases. Germline V gene data show CDR1 as SGHTA and CDR2 as FQGNSA. The chain's CDR3 is CASSQGTAAYGYTF. In DNA form, the CDR3 reads TGTGCCAGCAGCCAAGGGACAGCTGCCTATGGCTACACCTTC.

The genes are TRBV14 and TRBJ2-3, with 9 bases that match TRBD2. The CDR3 consists of 17 residues. In germline, CDR1 is SGHDN, CDR2 FVKESK. The trim removed 4 bases at V and 4 bases at J, leaving 12 bases unmatched. CDR3: CASSRYNGAGGSDTQYF. The CDR3 bases are TGTGCCAGCAGCCGCTATAACGGAGCGGGGGGCTCAGATACGCAGTATTTT.

This clonotype showed up many times. The chain recombines TRBV7-3 with TRBJ2-1, with a tentative D call TRBD2 (6 bases). The CDR3 is 15 residues long. The germline CDR1 and CDR2 sequences are SGHTA and FQGTGA. V lost 5 bases and J 2 bases, leaving 13 bases between the germline ends. The CDR3 bases are TGTGCCAGCAGCCGGGGACTCGTCCCCTACAATGAGCAGTTCTTC. It codes for CASSRGLVPYNEQFF. Full variable domain (missing parts from reference TRBV7-3 and TRBJ2-1): GAGVSQTPSNKVTEKGKYVELRCDPISGHTALYWYRQSLGQGPEFLIYFQGTGAADDSGLPNDRFFAVRPEGSVSTLKIQRTERGDSAVYLCASSRGLVPYNEQFFGPGTRLTVL.

This clonotype came up a few times. This chain joins TRBV12-3 or TRBV12-4 and TRBJ2-1; a weak D match, TRBD2 (5 bases). V gave up 6 bases and J gave up 5 bases, with 20 bases separating them. This CDR3 has 16 residues. The CDR3 is CASSSLVGRGDNEQFF. In DNA form, the CDR3 reads TGTGCCAGCAGCTCTCTGGTTGGACGGGGAGACAATGAGCAGTTCTTC.

This clonotype occurred many times. The CDR3 loop is CASSKGTEQETQYF. The CDR3 DNA sequence: TGTGCCAGCAGCAAGGGGACAGAACAAGAGACCCAGTACTTC. The rearrangement links TRBV7-2 to TRBJ2-5, with 7 bases that match TRBD1. J was trimmed by 2 bases and V by 5 bases; bases with no gene match: 5. The CDR3 spans 14 residues. Germline lookup yields CDR1 SGHTA and CDR2 FQGNSA.

This clonotype was recorded many times. This chain joins TRBV29-1 and TRBJ1-2; no firm D call. Trimming took 4 bases from V and 2 from J, leaving 11 bases between them. The CDR3 extends over 13 amino acids. The germline V gene has CDR1 SQVTM and CDR2 ANQGSEA. The CDR3 DNA follows: TGCAGCGTTGTAACAGCGACCAACTATGGCTACACCTTC. It is translated as CSVVTATNYGYTF.

The chain carries TRBV4-3 and TRBJ2-1; TRBD1 aligns across 9 bases. Per the germline V gene, CDR1 is LGHNA and CDR2 is YSLEER. V dropped 0 bases and J dropped 10; count of bases not matched to a gene: 7. CDR3 length: 15 residues. CDR3: CASSQDWDREREQFF. CDR3 bases: TGCGCCAGCAGCCAAGATTGGGACAGGGAAAGGGAGCAGTTCTTC.

The V call is TRBV20-1, the J call TRBJ2-2, with 10 positions matching TRBD2. This CDR3 is built from 15 residues. Unmatched junction bases numbered 4, after V lost 5 bases and J lost 1 base. Looked up from germline, CDR1 is DFQATT and CDR2 is SNEGSKA (reference sequence). The CDR3 loop reads CSASIAGGNTGELFF. CDR3 DNA sequence: TGCAGTGCTTCCATAGCGGGAGGGAACACCGGGGAGCTGTTTTTT.

The chain has TRBV11-2 and TRBJ2-2, with D maybe TRBD2 (6 bases). V was pared by 5 bases and J by 5 bases, with 15 bases between. The CDR3 spans 15 residues. Germline V gene data show CDR1 as SGHAT and CDR2 as FQNNGV. This chain's CDR3 is CASSVIRGRTGELFF. CDR3 in DNA: TGTGCCAGCAGCGTAATCCGGGGGAGGACCGGGGAGCTGTTTTTT.

This clonotype was seen ten or more times. The chain carries TRBV7-3 and TRBJ2-7; 7 bases map to TRBD1. V lost 2 bases and J lost 2; bases outside the gene matches: 6. Germline CDR1 SGHTA, CDR2 FQGTGA. The CDR3 has 15 amino acids. The CDR3: CASSLGIDRAYEQYF. The CDR3 coding sequence is TGTGCCAGCAGCTTAGGTATCGACAGGGCCTACGAGCAGTACTTC. Based on the CDR3 plus reference TRBV7-3 and TRBJ2-7, the full variable domain is GAGVSQTPSNKVTEKGKYVELRCDPISGHTALYWYRQSLGQGPEFLIYFQGTGAADDSGLPNDRFFAVRPEGSVSTLKIQRTERGDSAVYLCASSLGIDRAYEQYFGPGTRLTVT.

In this sample, this clonotype turned up many times. DNA for the CDR3: TGTGCCAGCAGCTTAGACCCCAGCTCTGGAAACACCATATATTTT. It is translated as CASSLDPSSGNTIYF. This chain connects TRBV7-2 to TRBJ1-3; no reliable D call. The CDR3 runs to 15 residues. The V gene's germline CDR1 is SGHTA and CDR2 FQGNSA. Trimming stripped 1 base from V and 0 bases from J, with 7 bases between.

Many counts were recorded for this clonotype. CDR3 protein: CASSARPIGTGNTIYF. CDR3 nucleotide sequence: TGTGCCAGCAGTGCGAGACCTATTGGGACAGGAAACACCATATATTTT. The V call is TRBV12-3 or TRBV12-4, the J call TRBJ1-3, with D perhaps TRBD1 (6 bases). The V gene lost 5 bases and the J gene lost 4 bases, with 18 bases spanning the gap. CDR3 length: 16 amino acids.

This clonotype was recorded many times. The CDR3 coding sequence is TGTGCCAGTAGATCCGGGACAGTCCAGCCCCAGCATTTT. Protein: CASRSGTVQPQHF. The chain employs TRBV28 and TRBJ1-5, with 7 bases lining up with TRBD1. CDR3 length: 13 amino acids. V dropped 9 bases and J dropped 7; count of bases not matched to a gene: 9. The germline V gene encodes CDR1 MDHEN and CDR2 SYDVKM.

This clonotype was observed once. V and J are TRBV20-1 and TRBJ1-2; TRBD1 might be the D (6 bases). The germline V gene encodes CDR1 DFQATT and CDR2 SNEGSKA (reference sequence). V gave up 3 bases and J gave up 3 bases, with 11 bases separating them. The CDR3 length is 13 residues. CDR3 residues: CSARPDRYYGYTF. The DNA of the CDR3 is TGCAGTGCTAGGCCGGACAGATACTATGGCTACACCTTC.

This clonotype was detected many times. The chain is built from TRBV6-2 or TRBV6-3 and TRBJ2-2; 7 positions agree with TRBD1. CDR3 length: 16 residues. J was trimmed by 3 bases and V by 5 bases; bases with no gene match: 9. CDR1 is MNHEY and CDR2 is SVGEGT in the germline V gene. The CDR3 region is CASSQAGTVDTGELFF. CDR3 sequence (DNA): TGTGCCAGCAGTCAAGCTGGGACAGTAGACACCGGGGAGCTGTTTTTT.